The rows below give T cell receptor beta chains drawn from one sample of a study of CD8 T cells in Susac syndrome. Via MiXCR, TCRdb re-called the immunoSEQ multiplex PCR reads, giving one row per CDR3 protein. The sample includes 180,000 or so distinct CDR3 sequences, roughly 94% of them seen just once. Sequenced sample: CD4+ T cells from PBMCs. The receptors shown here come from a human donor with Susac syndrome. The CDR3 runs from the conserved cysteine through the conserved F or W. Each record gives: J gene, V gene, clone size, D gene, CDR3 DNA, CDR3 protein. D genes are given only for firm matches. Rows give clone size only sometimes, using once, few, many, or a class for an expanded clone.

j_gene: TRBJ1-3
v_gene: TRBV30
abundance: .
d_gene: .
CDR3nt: TGTGCCTGGAGTAAACTCCTCTCTGGAAACACCATATATTTT
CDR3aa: CAWSKLLSGNTIYF

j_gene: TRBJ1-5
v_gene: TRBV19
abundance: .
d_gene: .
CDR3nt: TGTGCCAGTAGTATTTCGCGGGGTAGCAATCAGCCCCAGCATTTT
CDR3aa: CASSISRGSNQPQHF

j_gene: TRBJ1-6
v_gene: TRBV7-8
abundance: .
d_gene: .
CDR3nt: TGTGCCAGCAGCCCTGGCGGGGGCCCAAGGAATTCACCCCTCCACTTT
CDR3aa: CASSPGGGPRNSPLHF

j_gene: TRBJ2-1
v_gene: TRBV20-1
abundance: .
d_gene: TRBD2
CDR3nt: TGCGCTGGACTAGCGGACATCTACAATGAGCAGTTCTTC
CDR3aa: CAGLADIYNEQFF

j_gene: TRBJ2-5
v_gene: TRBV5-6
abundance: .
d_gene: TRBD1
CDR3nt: TGTGCCAGCAGCGTAGGGGGCGGTTTGGGAGAGACCCAGTACTTC
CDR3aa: CASSVGGGLGETQYF

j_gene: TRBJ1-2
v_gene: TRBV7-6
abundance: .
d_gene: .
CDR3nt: TGTGCCAGCAGCGACCTAGGCCGGACGCAAACAAACTATGGCTACACCTTC
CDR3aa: CASSDLGRTQTNYGYTF

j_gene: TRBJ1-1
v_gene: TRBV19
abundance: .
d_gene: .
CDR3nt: TGTGCCAGTAGTACGGGGTCGGACACTGAAGCTTTCTTT
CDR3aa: CASSTGSDTEAFF

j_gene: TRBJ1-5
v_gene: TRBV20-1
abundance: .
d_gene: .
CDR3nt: TGCAGTGCTAGAATGGGGACGAGTAATCAGCCCCAGCATTTT
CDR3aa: CSARMGTSNQPQHF

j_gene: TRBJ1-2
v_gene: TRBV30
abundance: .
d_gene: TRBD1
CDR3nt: TGTGCCTGGAGTGAGGACAGGGCCTATGGCTACACCTTC
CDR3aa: CAWSEDRAYGYTF

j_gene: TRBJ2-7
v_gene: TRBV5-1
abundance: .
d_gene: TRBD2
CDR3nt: TGCGCCAGCAGCTACCGGACTAGCGGGAGGATCTCCTACGAGCAGTACTTC
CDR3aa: CASSYRTSGRISYEQYF

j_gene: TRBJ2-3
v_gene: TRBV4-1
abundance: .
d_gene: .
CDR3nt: TGCGCCAGCAGCCAAGAGATTAGCGGAGGCCCCGCAGATACGCAGTATTTT
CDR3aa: CASSQEISGGPADTQYF

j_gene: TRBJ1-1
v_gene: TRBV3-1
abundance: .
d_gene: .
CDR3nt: TGTGCCAGCAGTCCTCAGATCACGTCGACAGCGATGAACACTGAAGCTTTCTTT
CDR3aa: CASSPQITSTAMNTEAFF

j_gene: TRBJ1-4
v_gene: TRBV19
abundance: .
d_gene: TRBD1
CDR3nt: TGTGCCAGTAGTGTGGGGACAGGGAATGAAAAACTGTTTTTT
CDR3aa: CASSVGTGNEKLFF

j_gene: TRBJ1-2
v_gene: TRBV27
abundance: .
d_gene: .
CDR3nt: TGTGCCAGCAGTCCCAGCCCACGGGGATGGGGTGGCTACACCTTC
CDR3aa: CASSPSPRGWGGYTF

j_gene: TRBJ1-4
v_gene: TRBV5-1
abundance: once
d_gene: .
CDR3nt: TGCGCCAGCAGCCAAGGGGATGCTAATGAAAAACTGTTTTTT
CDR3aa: CASSQGDANEKLFF

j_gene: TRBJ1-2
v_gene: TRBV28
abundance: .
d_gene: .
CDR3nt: TGTGCCAGCAGTTTGGGGCAAGGGGGGGGCTACACCTTC
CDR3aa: CASSLGQGGGYTF

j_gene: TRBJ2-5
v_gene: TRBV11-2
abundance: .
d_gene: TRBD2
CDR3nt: TGTGCCAGCAGCTTAGATAGGGGCAGCGGGGCCCAGTACTTC
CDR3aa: CASSLDRGSGAQYF

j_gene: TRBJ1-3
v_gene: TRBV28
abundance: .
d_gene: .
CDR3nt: TGTGCCAGCAGTTTATTCCCAGATGAAAACACCATATATTTT
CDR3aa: CASSLFPDENTIYF

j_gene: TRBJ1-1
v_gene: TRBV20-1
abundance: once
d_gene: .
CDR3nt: TGCAGTGTTCGGCGGGGGGCGGGAAACACTGAAGCTTTCTTT
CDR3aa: CSVRRGAGNTEAFF

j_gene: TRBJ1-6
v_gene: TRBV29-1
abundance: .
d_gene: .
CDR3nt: TGCAGCGTTTTCGTGGAATCAGGGAGCTCCTATAATTCACCCCTCCACTTT
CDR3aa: CSVFVESGSSYNSPLHF

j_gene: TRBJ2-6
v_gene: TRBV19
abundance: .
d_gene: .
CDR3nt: TGTGCCAGTAGTATCTCCTCTGGGGCCAACGTCCTGACTTTC
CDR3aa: CASSISSGANVLTF

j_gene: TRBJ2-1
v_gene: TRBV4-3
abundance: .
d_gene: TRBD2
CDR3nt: TGCGCCAGCAGCCAAGATCCCGGGCTAGCGGGTTGGTATGGCTACAATGAGCAGTTCTTC
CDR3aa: CASSQDPGLAGWYGYNEQFF

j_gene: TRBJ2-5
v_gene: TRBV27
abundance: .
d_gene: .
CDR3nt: TGTGCCAGCAGTTCAACAGGGTTACTAGAAGAGACCCAGTACTTC
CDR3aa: CASSSTGLLEETQYF

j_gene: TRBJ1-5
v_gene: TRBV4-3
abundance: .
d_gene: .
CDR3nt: TGCGCCAGCAGCCAAAGAACAGGCAATCAGCCCCAGCATTTT
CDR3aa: CASSQRTGNQPQHF

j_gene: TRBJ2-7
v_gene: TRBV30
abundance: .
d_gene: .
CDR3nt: TGTGCCTGGAGTCTTCGTCCATTTGGCGAGCAGTACTTC
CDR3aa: CAWSLRPFGEQYF

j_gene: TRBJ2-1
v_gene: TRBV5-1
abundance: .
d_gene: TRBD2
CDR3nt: TGCGCCAGCAGCTTGGTCCTAGCGGAGGAGAATGAGCAGTTCTTC
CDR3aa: CASSLVLAEENEQFF